These 14 T cell receptor beta chains were all obtained from the same sample, sequenced in a study of blood T cell repertoires in COVID-19. Libraries were prepared by immunoSEQ multiplex PCR; TCRdb keeps only in-frame clonotypes and omits some of them. The sample lists 300,000 to 400,000 clones, about nine tenths occurring once. The specimen sequenced was peripheral blood. The receptors stem from a woman in her sixties or seventies with COVID-19, enrolled during active disease.

The count of this clone is one. The chain recombines TRBV18 with TRBJ2-1; 7 bases are shared with TRBD1. Trimming removed 3 bases from V and 6 bases from J; junction bases left unmatched: 2. Germline lookup yields CDR1 KGHSH and CDR2 LQKENI. The CDR3 is made up of 13 amino acids. CDR3 residues: CASSPGTVNEQFF. CDR3 in DNA: TGTGCCAGCTCACCTGGGACAGTCAATGAGCAGTTCTTC.

The genes are TRBV5-4 and TRBJ2-5, with a weak D call TRBD2 (6 bases). This CDR3 contains 14 residues. Germline-derived CDR1 and CDR2 are SGHNT and YYREEE (reference sequence). V lost 3 bases, J lost 0 bases, and 9 bases lay in between. DNA for the CDR3: TGTGCCAGCAGCTGGAGGGACTACCAAGAGACCCAGTACTTC. Amino acids: CASSWRDYQETQYF.

Concerning this clone: Different DNA sequences within this sample yield the same CDR3. The V call is TRBV24-1, the J call TRBJ1-2; 9 bases map to TRBD1. CDR1 and CDR2 from the germline V gene are KGHDR and SFDVKD. With 4 bases clipped from V and 4 bases from J, the junction kept 3 bases outside the gene matches. This CDR3 has 14 residues. CDR3 protein: CATSDPTGGYGYTF. The CDR3 nucleotides are TGTGCCACCAGTGACCCGACAGGGGGCTATGGCTACACCTTC.

The chain carries TRBV9 and TRBJ1-2; no firm D call. Trimming removed 5 bases at V and 3 bases at J, with 5 bases between. Per germline, CDR1 SGDLS and CDR2 YYNGEE. The length of the CDR3 is 11 residues. The CDR3 region is CASRRDYGYTF. CDR3 sequence (DNA): TGTGCCAGCAGGAGGGACTATGGCTACACCTTC.

The chain has TRBV3-1 (or the pseudogene TRBV3-2) and TRBJ1-2; perhaps TRBD1 as D (5 bases). Trimming shortened V by 0 bases and J by 7 bases, and 15 bases separated the two germline ends. Germline V gene sequence: CDR1 LGHDT, CDR2 YNNKEL (reference sequence). The CDR3 runs 15 residues. CDR3 region: CASSQDSGGIRGYTF. The CDR3, as DNA: TGTGCCAGCAGCCAAGACTCGGGGGGGATTCGTGGCTACACCTTC.

J is TRBJ1-1 and V is TRBV5-1, with D unresolved. Germline values: CDR1 SGHRS, CDR2 YFSETQ. There are 14 residues in the CDR3. Between the trimmed V and J ends, which lost 0 bases and 0 bases, there was a span of 6 bases. The CDR3 sequence: CASSLDIMNTEAFF. CDR3 nucleotides: TGCGCCAGCAGCTTGGACATCATGAACACTGAAGCTTTCTTT. Full variable domain (rest looked up from reference TRBV5-1 and TRBJ1-1): KAGVTQTPRYLIKTRGQQVTLSCSPISGHRSVSWYQQTPGQGLQFLFEYFSETQRNKGNFPGRFSGRQFSNSRSEMNVSTLELGDSALYLCASSLDIMNTEAFFGQGTRLTVV.

The chain recombines TRBV6-2 or TRBV6-3 with TRBJ2-1; 10 bases map to TRBD2. CDR1 MNHEY and CDR2 SVGEGT come from the germline V gene. The CDR3 length is 14 residues. The V segment lost 4 bases and the J segment 3 bases; nucleotides outside the gene matches: 0. For the CDR3, the DNA is TGTGCCAGCAGTTCTAGCGGGGGCTACAATGAGCAGTTCTTC. This encodes CASSSSGGYNEQFF.

The chain is built from TRBV19 and TRBJ1-1; D remains ambiguous. In germline, CDR1 is LNHDA, CDR2 SQIVND (reference sequence). CDR3 length: 15 amino acids. Trimming stripped 1 base from V and 1 base from J, with 10 bases between. CDR3 coding DNA: TGTGCCAGTAGTATAGTTGGAGTACCGAACACTGAAGCTTTCTTT. Its translation: CASSIVGVPNTEAFF.

For this clone: Its ends do not fully match the called genes, so a read error is possible. The genes are TRBV3-1 (or the pseudogene TRBV3-2) and TRBJ1-2; TRBD1 is a possible D gene (6 bases). Per germline, CDR1 LGHDT and CDR2 YNNKEL (reference sequence). The CDR3 consists of 16 residues. The CDR3 here is CVSSQAALQGSDGYTF. CDR3 nucleotides: TGTGTCAGCAGCCAGGCTGCCCTTCAGGGGAGCGATGGCTACACCTTC.

In this sample, this clone turned up once. The V and J genes are TRBV28 and TRBJ1-4; D perhaps matches TRBD1 (5 bases). Looked up from germline, CDR1 is MDHEN and CDR2 is SYDVKM. The CDR3 totals 15 residues. The ends were cut back, 3 bases at V and 8 bases at J, with 16 bases in the middle. DNA for the CDR3: TGTGCCAGCAGTTTCGGGGGTAGAGGGCCCGAAAAACTGTTTTTT. Its protein is CASSFGGRGPEKLFF.

J is TRBJ1-2 and V is TRBV27, with D unclear. The CDR3 length is 13 residues. Trimming removed 9 bases at V and 4 bases at J, with 15 bases between. Germline V gene sequence: CDR1 MNHEY, CDR2 SMNVEV (reference sequence). CDR3 loop: CASARVLGYGYTF. The CDR3 DNA is TGTGCCAGTGCCCGGGTTCTCGGCTATGGCTACACCTTC.

The V gene is TRBV5-1, the J gene TRBJ1-1; D might be TRBD1 (5 bases). V was pared by 0 bases and J by 11 bases, with 17 bases between. Germline assignment: CDR1 SGHRS and CDR2 YFSETQ. The CDR3 sequence is 14 residues long. CDR3 residues: CASSLAGGSGTAFF. The CDR3 bases are TGCGCCAGCAGCTTGGCCGGGGGGTCCGGGACCGCTTTCTTT.

This chain uses TRBV7-9 with TRBJ1-1; 7 bases agree with TRBD1. The CDR3 totals 15 residues. CDR1 is SEHNR, CDR2 FQNEAQ, per germline (reference sequence). The J segment lost 0 bases and the V segment lost 3 bases, leaving 4 bases of the junction unmatched. CDR3 region: CASSLGQTMNTEAFF. The CDR3 DNA follows: TGTGCCAGCAGCTTGGGACAGACAATGAACACTGAAGCTTTCTTT.

The chain recombines TRBV24-1 with TRBJ1-2, with 8 bases that match TRBD1. The CDR3 has 15 amino acids. V was clipped by 3 bases and J by 7 bases; unmatched bases: 9. Germline CDR1 KGHDR, CDR2 SFDVKD. CDR3 in amino acids: CATSDGVDRGSGYTF. CDR3 bases: TGTGCCACCAGTGATGGGGTTGACAGGGGCTCTGGCTACACCTTC.